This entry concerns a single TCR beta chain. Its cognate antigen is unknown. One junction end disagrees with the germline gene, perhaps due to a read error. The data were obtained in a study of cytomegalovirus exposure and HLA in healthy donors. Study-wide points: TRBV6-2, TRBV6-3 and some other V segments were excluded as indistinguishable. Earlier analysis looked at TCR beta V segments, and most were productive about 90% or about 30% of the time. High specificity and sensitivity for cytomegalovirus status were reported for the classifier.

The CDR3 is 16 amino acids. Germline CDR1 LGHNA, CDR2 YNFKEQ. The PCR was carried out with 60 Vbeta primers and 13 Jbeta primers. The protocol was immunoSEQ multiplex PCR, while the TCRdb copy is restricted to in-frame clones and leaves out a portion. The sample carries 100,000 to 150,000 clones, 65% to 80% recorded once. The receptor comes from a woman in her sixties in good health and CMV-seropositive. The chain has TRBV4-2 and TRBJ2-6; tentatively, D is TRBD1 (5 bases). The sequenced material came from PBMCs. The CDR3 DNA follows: TGTGCCAGCAGCCAAGCGGAAAGGGCTGGGGCCAACGGCCTGACTTTC. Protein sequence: CASSQAERAGANGLTF.